This is a list of T cell receptor beta chains from one sample in a study. TCRdb passed the 5' RACE reads through MiXCR, listing each CDR3 protein once. This sample carries around 50,000 distinct CDR3 sequences, under 20% of them seen once, and the ten largest clones take 2% to 2.5%. Material for sequencing was naive CD4+ T cells sorted from blood. Receptors originate from a female donor with breast cancer. CDR3s include the opening cysteine and the closing phenylalanine or tryptophan. A D gene is named only where the DNA matches it firmly. Clone size is not always given. Where it is, it says once, few, many or a class for expanded clones.

D gene: .
J gene: TRBJ2-1
V gene: TRBV11-2
CDR3 length: 16
clone size: many
CDR3 protein: CASSLVVGRSYNEQFF
CDR3 DNA: TGTGCCAGCAGCTTAGTCGTCGGGAGATCGTACAATGAGCAGTTCTTC

D gene: .
J gene: TRBJ1-5
V gene: TRBV7-2
CDR3 length: 15
clone size: few
CDR3 protein: CASSLVSIQNQPQHF
CDR3 DNA: TGTGCCAGCAGCTTAGTCTCCATACAGAACCAGCCCCAGCATTTT

D gene: .
J gene: TRBJ2-1
V gene: TRBV5-1
CDR3 length: 15
clone size: few
CDR3 protein: CASSLQDPTADEQFF
CDR3 DNA: TGCGCCAGCAGCTTGCAGGACCCAACAGCGGATGAGCAGTTCTTC

D gene: TRBD1
J gene: TRBJ1-5
V gene: TRBV18
CDR3 length: 15
clone size: few
CDR3 protein: CASSRGTGGDQPQHF
CDR3 DNA: TGTGCCAGCTCACGTGGGACAGGGGGTGATCAGCCCCAGCATTTT

D gene: .
J gene: TRBJ1-2
V gene: TRBV7-2
CDR3 length: 16
clone size: .
CDR3 protein: CASSLADSDGVYGYTF
CDR3 DNA: TGTGCCAGCAGCTTAGCGGATTCAGACGGAGTCTATGGCTACACCTTC

D gene: TRBD1
J gene: TRBJ1-5
V gene: TRBV7-8
CDR3 length: 17
clone size: few
CDR3 protein: CASSGTGKRRLGQPQHF
CDR3 DNA: TGTGCCAGCAGCGGGACAGGGAAAAGGAGGTTGGGTCAGCCCCAGCATTTT

D gene: .
J gene: TRBJ1-1
V gene: TRBV20-1
CDR3 length: 14
clone size: many
CDR3 protein: CSANTRGAYTEAFF
CDR3 DNA: TGCAGTGCTAATACACGCGGGGCCTACACTGAAGCTTTCTTT

D gene: .
J gene: TRBJ1-5
V gene: TRBV20-1
CDR3 length: 13
clone size: .
CDR3 protein: CSAWGKSNQPQHF
CDR3 DNA: TGCAGCGCATGGGGCAAGAGCAATCAGCCCCAGCATTTT

D gene: TRBD1
J gene: TRBJ2-1
V gene: TRBV7-9
CDR3 length: 14
clone size: .
CDR3 protein: CASSLEDRANEQFF
CDR3 DNA: TGTGCCAGCAGCTTAGAGGACAGGGCCAATGAGCAGTTCTTC

D gene: TRBD1
J gene: TRBJ2-1
V gene: TRBV20-1
CDR3 length: 15
clone size: few
CDR3 protein: CSARGTGGPDNEQFF
CDR3 DNA: TGCAGTGCTAGAGGAACAGGGGGCCCCGACAATGAGCAGTTCTTC

D gene: .
J gene: TRBJ2-6
V gene: TRBV6-2/TRBV6-3
CDR3 length: 17
clone size: few
CDR3 protein: CASSYWDRVSGANVLTF
CDR3 DNA: TGTGCCAGCAGTTACTGGGATCGAGTCTCTGGGGCCAACGTCCTGACTTTC

D gene: TRBD1
J gene: TRBJ2-3
V gene: TRBV6-1
CDR3 length: 15
clone size: few
CDR3 protein: CASSTSGQGTDTQYF
CDR3 DNA: TGTGCCAGCAGCACCTCGGGACAGGGCACAGATACGCAGTATTTT

D gene: .
J gene: TRBJ2-4
V gene: TRBV5-1
CDR3 length: 15
clone size: .
CDR3 protein: CASSLAWTGKNIQYF
CDR3 DNA: TGCGCCAGCAGCTTGGCCTGGACTGGCAAAAACATTCAGTACTTC

D gene: .
J gene: TRBJ2-7
V gene: TRBV5-1
CDR3 length: 13
clone size: .
CDR3 protein: CASSLQQPYEQYF
CDR3 DNA: TGCGCCAGCAGCTTGCAGCAACCCTACGAGCAGTACTTC

D gene: .
J gene: TRBJ2-7
V gene: TRBV5-1
CDR3 length: 13
clone size: many
CDR3 protein: CASSLDDGYEQYF
CDR3 DNA: TGCGCCAGCAGCTTGGATGACGGCTACGAGCAGTACTTC

D gene: .
J gene: TRBJ1-2
V gene: TRBV6-1
CDR3 length: 11
clone size: many
CDR3 protein: CASTTSYGYTF
CDR3 DNA: TGTGCCAGCACTACGAGCTATGGCTACACCTTC

D gene: .
J gene: TRBJ2-5
V gene: TRBV11-2
CDR3 length: 13
clone size: .
CDR3 protein: CASSFSPEETQYF
CDR3 DNA: TGTGCCAGCAGCTTCAGCCCGGAGGAGACCCAGTACTTC

D gene: TRBD2
J gene: TRBJ2-3
V gene: TRBV9
CDR3 length: 14
clone size: .
CDR3 protein: CASSALAGEDTQYF
CDR3 DNA: TGTGCCAGCAGCGCGCTTGCGGGGGAGGATACGCAGTATTTT

D gene: TRBD1
J gene: TRBJ2-2
V gene: TRBV5-1
CDR3 length: 18
clone size: .
CDR3 protein: CASSRGQGALVSVGELCF
CDR3 DNA: TGCGCCAGCAGCCGCGGACAGGGGGCGCTGGTATCCGTCGGGGAGCTGTGTTTT

D gene: .
J gene: TRBJ2-3
V gene: TRBV20-1
CDR3 length: 18
clone size: many
CDR3 protein: CSATPILGSGARTDTQYF
CDR3 DNA: TGCAGTGCTACTCCTATCTTAGGATCGGGCGCTCGCACAGATACGCAGTATTTT

D gene: .
J gene: TRBJ2-6
V gene: TRBV7-9
CDR3 length: 15
clone size: few
CDR3 protein: CASGTRGLGANVLTF
CDR3 DNA: TGTGCCAGCGGGACTAGGGGGCTTGGGGCCAACGTCCTGACTTTC

D gene: .
J gene: TRBJ2-2
V gene: TRBV12-3/TRBV12-4
CDR3 length: 15
clone size: few
CDR3 protein: CASSLALLITGELFF
CDR3 DNA: TGTGCCAGCAGTTTAGCGCTTCTTATTACCGGGGAGCTGTTTTTT

D gene: TRBD1
J gene: TRBJ1-2
V gene: TRBV19
CDR3 length: 15
clone size: .
CDR3 protein: CASRLDRTGLYGYTF
CDR3 DNA: TGTGCCAGTAGACTTGATAGGACAGGCCTCTATGGCTACACCTTC

D gene: TRBD2
J gene: TRBJ2-7
V gene: TRBV20-1
CDR3 length: 15
clone size: many
CDR3 protein: CSARRGASGSDEQYF
CDR3 DNA: TGCAGTGCTAGGAGAGGGGCTAGCGGGAGTGACGAGCAGTACTTC

D gene: TRBD2
J gene: TRBJ2-1
V gene: TRBV12-3/TRBV12-4
CDR3 length: 15
clone size: .
CDR3 protein: CASYPGTSGSNEQFF
CDR3 DNA: TGTGCCAGCTATCCCGGGACTAGCGGGAGCAATGAGCAGTTCTTC

D gene: .
J gene: TRBJ2-1
V gene: TRBV7-6
CDR3 length: 12
clone size: few
CDR3 protein: CASSQTGSEQFF
CDR3 DNA: TGTGCCAGCAGCCAAACGGGGAGTGAGCAGTTCTTC

D gene: .
J gene: TRBJ1-3
V gene: TRBV4-1
CDR3 length: 15
clone size: .
CDR3 protein: CASSPRSSSGNTIYF
CDR3 DNA: TGCGCCAGCAGCCCCAGGTCGAGCTCTGGAAACACCATATATTTT

D gene: .
J gene: TRBJ1-5
V gene: TRBV5-1
CDR3 length: 14
clone size: many
CDR3 protein: CASSLVPDNQPQHF
CDR3 DNA: TGCGCCAGCAGCTTGGTACCCGACAATCAGCCCCAGCATTTT

D gene: TRBD1
J gene: TRBJ1-2
V gene: TRBV6-1
CDR3 length: 19
clone size: few
CDR3 protein: CASSHLQTGGSIDNYGYTF
CDR3 DNA: TGTGCCAGCAGCCATCTGCAAACAGGGGGCTCAATCGATAACTATGGCTACACCTTC

D gene: TRBD1
J gene: TRBJ1-1
V gene: TRBV20-1
CDR3 length: 14
clone size: many
CDR3 protein: CSAMKTGSNTEAFF
CDR3 DNA: TGCAGTGCTATGAAGACAGGGTCAAACACTGAAGCTTTCTTT

D gene: TRBD1
J gene: TRBJ1-2
V gene: TRBV9
CDR3 length: 13
clone size: many
CDR3 protein: CASSEQGARGYTF
CDR3 DNA: TGTGCCAGCAGCGAACAGGGGGCGCGAGGCTACACCTTC

D gene: TRBD1
J gene: TRBJ2-2
V gene: TRBV11-3
CDR3 length: 15
clone size: once
CDR3 protein: CASSLIREGAQGLFF
CDR3 DNA: TGTGCCAGCAGCTTAATCCGCGAGGGGGCGCAGGGGCTGTTTTTT

D gene: .
J gene: TRBJ1-1
V gene: TRBV5-1
CDR3 length: 14
clone size: .
CDR3 protein: CASSLAGGYTEAFF
CDR3 DNA: TGCGCCAGCAGCTTGGCCGGCGGTTACACTGAAGCTTTCTTT

D gene: .
J gene: TRBJ1-1
V gene: TRBV12-3/TRBV12-4
CDR3 length: 15
clone size: .
CDR3 protein: CASSYAGGGNTEAFF
CDR3 DNA: TGTGCCAGCAGTTACGCCGGGGGGGGAAACACTGAAGCTTTCTTT

D gene: TRBD2
J gene: TRBJ2-1
V gene: TRBV6-6
CDR3 length: 15
clone size: .
CDR3 protein: CASTFSIAGGNEQFF
CDR3 DNA: TGTGCCAGCACTTTTAGCATAGCGGGAGGCAATGAGCAGTTCTTC

D gene: .
J gene: TRBJ2-3
V gene: TRBV20-1
CDR3 length: 13
clone size: many
CDR3 protein: CSASLLVTDTQYF
CDR3 DNA: TGCAGTGCTAGTCTACTGGTTACAGATACGCAGTATTTT

D gene: .
J gene: TRBJ1-1
V gene: TRBV7-2
CDR3 length: 16
clone size: .
CDR3 protein: CASSLLPGGLNTEACF
CDR3 DNA: TGTGCCAGCAGCTTATTGCCAGGAGGACTAAACACTGAAGCTTGCTTT

D gene: TRBD1
J gene: TRBJ1-5
V gene: TRBV20-1
CDR3 length: 15
clone size: few
CDR3 protein: CSAGPDRAGNQPQHF
CDR3 DNA: TGCAGTGCTGGCCCCGACAGGGCTGGCAATCAGCCCCAGCATTTT

D gene: .
J gene: TRBJ1-1
V gene: TRBV18
CDR3 length: 13
clone size: .
CDR3 protein: CASSPDQEGEAFF
CDR3 DNA: TGTGCCAGCTCACCAGACCAGGAAGGAGAAGCTTTCTTT

D gene: TRBD2
J gene: TRBJ2-7
V gene: TRBV19
CDR3 length: 15
clone size: many
CDR3 protein: CASSIALAAKTEQYF
CDR3 DNA: TGTGCCAGTAGTATAGCCCTAGCGGCAAAGACCGAGCAGTACTTC

D gene: .
J gene: TRBJ2-7
V gene: TRBV3-1
CDR3 length: 13
clone size: .
CDR3 protein: CASSRGRDGEQYF
CDR3 DNA: TGTGCCAGCAGCCGCGGCCGGGACGGTGAGCAGTACTTC

D gene: .
J gene: TRBJ1-1
V gene: TRBV4-3
CDR3 length: 15
clone size: many
CDR3 protein: CASNSNGGTSTEAFF
CDR3 DNA: TGCGCCAGCAACTCAAACGGGGGGACGAGTACTGAAGCTTTCTTT

D gene: TRBD2
J gene: TRBJ2-2
V gene: TRBV7-2
CDR3 length: 15
clone size: many
CDR3 protein: CASSASGAGTGELFF
CDR3 DNA: TGTGCCAGCAGCGCGAGCGGGGCGGGAACCGGGGAGCTGTTTTTT

D gene: TRBD2
J gene: TRBJ2-3
V gene: TRBV7-9
CDR3 length: 17
clone size: many
CDR3 protein: CASSEGGTSGFTDTQYF
CDR3 DNA: TGTGCCAGCAGTGAGGGGGGCACTAGCGGCTTCACAGATACGCAGTATTTT

D gene: .
J gene: TRBJ2-3
V gene: TRBV7-8
CDR3 length: 14
clone size: few
CDR3 protein: CASSSHRPPDTQYF
CDR3 DNA: TGTGCCAGCAGCTCCCACCGTCCCCCAGATACGCAGTATTTT

D gene: .
J gene: TRBJ1-5
V gene: TRBV7-2
CDR3 length: 14
clone size: medium-sized
CDR3 protein: CASSSGQLNQPQHF
CDR3 DNA: TGTGCCAGCAGCTCCGGACAGCTTAATCAGCCCCAGCATTTT

D gene: .
J gene: TRBJ2-7
V gene: TRBV20-1
CDR3 length: 14
clone size: many
CDR3 protein: CSARDGSQPYEQYF
CDR3 DNA: TGCAGTGCTAGAGATGGAAGCCAGCCTTACGAGCAGTACTTC

D gene: TRBD2
J gene: TRBJ2-2
V gene: TRBV6-1
CDR3 length: 16
clone size: .
CDR3 protein: CASSRGLAGNTGELFF
CDR3 DNA: TGTGCCAGCAGTAGGGGACTAGCGGGAAACACCGGGGAGCTGTTTTTT

D gene: .
J gene: TRBJ2-3
V gene: TRBV7-8
CDR3 length: 12
clone size: few
CDR3 protein: CASNKFTDTQYF
CDR3 DNA: TGTGCCAGCAACAAATTCACAGATACGCAGTATTTT

D gene: TRBD1
J gene: TRBJ2-7
V gene: TRBV3-1
CDR3 length: 15
clone size: .
CDR3 protein: CASSAGTGGFNEQYF
CDR3 DNA: TGTGCCAGCAGCGCCGGGACAGGGGGCTTCAACGAGCAGTACTTC

D gene: .
J gene: TRBJ1-2
V gene: TRBV28
CDR3 length: 14
clone size: few
CDR3 protein: CASSLGEGRGGYTF
CDR3 DNA: TGTGCCAGTAGTTTGGGGGAGGGAAGGGGGGGCTACACCTTC

D gene: .
J gene: TRBJ2-2
V gene: TRBV5-1
CDR3 length: 16
clone size: few
CDR3 protein: CASSFGDSANTGELFF
CDR3 DNA: TGCGCCAGCAGCTTTGGGGACTCCGCGAACACCGGGGAGCTGTTTTTT

D gene: TRBD2
J gene: TRBJ2-7
V gene: TRBV4-1
CDR3 length: 18
clone size: few
CDR3 protein: CASSQDGLAGGPRIEQYF
CDR3 DNA: TGCGCCAGCAGCCAAGATGGGCTAGCGGGAGGGCCGCGGATCGAGCAGTACTTC